This T cell receptor beta chain came from a study of cytomegalovirus exposure and HLA in healthy donors. The CDR3 consists of 12 residues. Unmatched junction bases numbered 3, after V lost 7 bases and J lost 2 bases. Per the germline V gene, CDR1 is SGHDT and CDR2 is YYEEEE. This clone came up once. Its antigen is unknown. Study-wide results and limits: Most TCR sequences were uncommon, yet certain public TCRs appeared in many donors. The tendency of first-cohort TCR clusters to co-occur in the roughly 130 validation repertoires was the finding of a later analysis. Confirmation in vitro established that a few CMV-associated chains were specific for CMV antigens.

Profiled with immunoSEQ multiplex PCR; TCRdb holds only in-frame clones, not every one. The sample has over 150,000 clones, just under 90% seen once; the top ten hold 4.2%. This rearrangement joins TRBV5-6 to TRBJ2-7, with 7 bases lining up with TRBD2. This TCR was recovered from a young man in good health and CMV-seropositive. Sequencing was performed on PBMCs. The CDR3 DNA reads as TGTGCCAGCGGACTAGGGACCTACGAGCAGTACTTC. Its protein is CASGLGTYEQYF.